The next 20 T cell receptor beta chains were all read from a single sample in a study of technical replicates of blood from a handful of donors. The repertoire was sequenced with immunoSEQ multiplex PCR; TCRdb's copy has only in-frame clones and lacks some. The repertoire includes some 70,000 clones, about 90% of them detected once, and approximately 0.4% sits in the top ten. Sequenced: T cells isolated from PBMCs. These receptors originate from a human donor in good health.

J is TRBJ1-2 and V is TRBV4-3; 9 bases match TRBD1. Trimming at V came to 0 bases and at J to 3 bases, leaving 5 bases not matched to a gene. The length of the CDR3 is 16 residues. In germline, CDR1 is LGHNA, CDR2 YSLEER. The CDR3 protein is CASSQDSGTGYYGYTF. CDR3 in DNA: TGCGCCAGCAGCCAAGACTCCGGGACAGGGTACTATGGCTACACCTTC.

The chain recombines TRBV19 with TRBJ2-7; perhaps TRBD1 as D (5 bases). The CDR3 is made up of 13 amino acids. Trimming stripped 3 bases from V and 5 bases from J, with 11 bases between. Germline V lookup: CDR1 LNHDA, CDR2 SQIVND (reference sequence). The CDR3 nucleotides are TGTGCCAGTAGTATGCAGGGTATTAACGAGCAGTACTTC. It yields the protein CASSMQGINEQYF.

This chain uses TRBV7-3 with TRBJ2-2, with 8 bases fitting TRBD1. Germline V gene sequence: CDR1 SGHTA, CDR2 FQGTGA. The CDR3 extends over 17 amino acids. The trim removed 2 bases at V and 6 bases at J, leaving 11 bases unmatched. The CDR3 here is CASSLSAWDRSSGELFF. The CDR3 bases are TGTGCCAGCAGCTTATCCGCTTGGGACAGGTCTTCCGGGGAGCTGTTTTTT.

The chain is built from TRBV28 and TRBJ2-7; TRBD1 agrees at 9 bases. Germline assignment: CDR1 MDHEN and CDR2 SYDVKM. The junction had 7 bases not matched to a gene; V was cut back by 4 bases and J by 6 bases. The CDR3 has 14 residues. The CDR3 sequence: CASSSPGQGSEQYF. CDR3 DNA sequence: TGTGCCAGCAGTTCCCCGGGACAGGGAAGCGAGCAGTACTTC.

The rearrangement joins TRBV11-3 to TRBJ2-5; tentative D call: TRBD2 (5 bases). Trimming stripped 3 bases from V and 5 bases from J, with 13 bases between. This CDR3 comprises 14 residues. Germline V lookup: CDR1 SGHNT, CDR2 YENEEA. In DNA, the CDR3 is TGTGCCAGCAGCTTGCTGTCTAGCTGGGAGACCCAGTACTTC. Its protein is CASSLLSSWETQYF. Full variable domain (rest looked up from reference TRBV11-3 and TRBJ2-5): EAGVVQSPRYKIIEKKQPVAFWCNPISGHNTLYWYLQNLGQGPELLIRYENEEAVDDSQLPKDRFSAERLKGVDSTLKIQPAELGDSAVYLCASSLLSSWETQYFGPGTRLLVL.

The chain recombines TRBV4-3 with TRBJ2-7; TRBD1 might be the D (5 bases). The V gene lost 0 bases and the J gene lost 0 bases, with 6 bases spanning the gap. Germline CDR1 LGHNA, CDR2 YSLEER. The CDR3 is 14 amino acids. The CDR3: CASSQDDSSYEQYF. In nucleotides, the CDR3 is TGCGCCAGCAGCCAAGATGACAGCTCCTACGAGCAGTACTTC.

This rearrangement joins TRBV29-1 to TRBJ2-2, with 9 bases that match TRBD2. The V gene end was trimmed by 4 bases and the J gene end by 7 bases; junction bases not matched to a gene: 4. The CDR3 covers 13 residues. CDR1 is SQVTM, CDR2 ANQGSEA, per germline. CDR3 protein: CSVGGRASGELFF. The CDR3 region has the DNA TGCAGCGTTGGCGGGAGGGCTAGCGGGGAGCTGTTTTTT.

This clone was found once. The CDR3 DNA reads as TGTGCCAGCAGCCAGGGGGGACTAGCGGGAGAGACCCAGTACTTC. This gives the protein CASSQGGLAGETQYF. The chain combines TRBV5-8 with TRBJ2-5, with 12 bases lining up with TRBD2. The CDR3 totals 15 residues. CDR1 is SGHTS and CDR2 is YDEGEE in the germline V gene. The J segment lost 4 bases and the V segment lost 4 bases, leaving 5 bases of the junction unmatched. Variable domain in full (rest from reference TRBV5-8 and TRBJ2-5): EAGVTQSPTHLIKTRGQQATLRCSPISGHTSVYWYQQALGLGLQFLLWYDEGEERNRGNFPPRFSGRQFPNYSSELNVNALELEDSALYLCASSQGGLAGETQYFGPGTRLLVL.

The V gene is TRBV18, the J gene TRBJ1-1, with D possibly matching TRBD1 (5 bases). Germline assignment: CDR1 KGHSH and CDR2 LQKENI. This CDR3 is 14 amino acids long. With 2 bases removed from V and 3 bases from J, the gap between germline ends came to 10 bases. CDR3 DNA sequence: TGTGCCAGCTCACCATTAGCAGGGTACACTGAAGCTTTCTTT. Residues: CASSPLAGYTEAFF.

The chain carries TRBV19 and TRBJ1-2; D is possibly TRBD1 (6 bases). Germline lookup yields CDR1 LNHDA and CDR2 SQIVND (reference sequence). The length of the CDR3 is 16 residues. V dropped 8 bases and J dropped 2 bases, with 21 bases sitting between them. The CDR3 DNA reads as TGTGCCAGTGGACAGCGGGGAAGGGTGGACAACTATGGCTACACCTTC. Translation gives CASGQRGRVDNYGYTF. Full variable domain (remainder filled in from reference TRBV19 and TRBJ1-2): DGGITQSPKYLFRKEGQNVTLSCEQNLNHDAMYWYRQDPGQGLRLIYYSQIVNDFQKGDIAEGYSVSREKKESFPLTVTSAQKNPTAFYLCASGQRGRVDNYGYTFGSGTRLTVV.

The V call is TRBV5-6, the J call TRBJ2-3; D perhaps matches TRBD2 (6 bases). CDR3 length: 16 amino acids. Between the trimmed V and J ends, which lost 1 base and 1 base, there was a span of 13 bases. Germline V lookup: CDR1 SGHDT, CDR2 YYEEEE. This CDR3 is CASSLLGEDGTDTQYF. The DNA for the CDR3 is TGTGCCAGCAGCTTGCTAGGGGAGGATGGCACAGATACGCAGTATTTT.

This clone was recorded only once. The chain recombines TRBV15 with TRBJ2-7; 8 nucleotides align to TRBD2. CDR3 length equals 14 residues. Germline V gene lookup returns CDR1 LNHNV and CDR2 YYDKDF (reference sequence). Germline trimming cut 3 bases from V and 1 base from J; bases unmatched to any gene: 2. CDR3 sequence (DNA): TGTGCCACCAGCAGCGGGAGGGAGTCCTACGAGCAGTACTTC. Protein: CATSSGRESYEQYF.

This clone appeared once. The chain carries TRBV12-1 and TRBJ2-7; the table assigns TRBD2, which was not confirmed against the DNA. TRBV12-1 is deemed a pseudogene. The CDR3 runs 18 residues. Here the CDR3 DNA reads TGTGCCAGCAGCCTCGATGGTAGCGGGAGGGTCAGAGTCCACGAGCAGTACTTC. This translates into CASSLDGSGRVRVHEQYF.

This chain joins TRBV9 and TRBJ2-7; TRBD1 might be the D (6 bases). The CDR3 runs 12 residues. Germline CDR1 reads SGDLS; CDR2 reads YYNGEE. V lost 5 bases and J lost 6, with 12 bases in between. DNA for the CDR3: TGTGCCAGCAGTCAGGACAGTGCCGAGCAGTACTTC. Residues: CASSQDSAEQYF.

The rearrangement joins TRBV7-8 to TRBJ2-3; TRBD2 might be the D (5 bases). The CDR3 is 14 amino acids. Trimming removed 0 bases from V and 6 bases from J, with 10 bases in between. Germline CDR1 and CDR2: SGHVS and FQNEAQ. The CDR3 bases are TGTGCCAGCAGCTTAGCGCCGGGATTGGATACGCAGTATTTT. It codes for CASSLAPGLDTQYF.

This chain uses TRBV15 with TRBJ1-2; D may be TRBD1 (6 bases). CDR1 LNHNV and CDR2 YYDKDF come from the germline V gene (reference sequence). V lost 5 bases, J lost 10 bases, and 17 bases lay in between. The CDR3 contains 13 residues. The CDR3 sequence: CATSPGAFQDYTF. CDR3 DNA: TGTGCCACCAGCCCAGGGGCTTTCCAAGACTACACCTTC.

The J gene is TRBJ1-2, the V gene TRBV6-5; D is unresolved. CDR3 length: 14 amino acids. V gave up 6 bases and J gave up 10 bases, with 21 bases separating them. CDR1 and CDR2 (germline): MNHEY, SVGAGI. The CDR3 loop is CASSATAGSSLYTF. The CDR3 coding sequence is TGTGCCAGCAGCGCCACGGCGGGGTCCAGTCTCTACACCTTC.

This sequence joins TRBV7-8 and TRBJ1-1; D is perhaps TRBD1 (5 bases). CDR1 SGHVS and CDR2 FQNEAQ come from the germline V gene. This CDR3 has 14 residues. Trimming left V 2 bases short and J 6 bases short, with 13 bases between. DNA of the CDR3: TGTGCCAGCAGCTTATCCGGAGGGGTTTCTGAAGCTTTCTTT. Amino acids: CASSLSGGVSEAFF.

This rearrangement joins TRBV9 to TRBJ2-1, with 9 bases aligning to TRBD2. In germline, CDR1 is SGDLS, CDR2 YYNGEE. The CDR3 is made up of 16 amino acids. Trimming at V came to 2 bases and at J to 6 bases, leaving 9 bases not matched to a gene. Here the CDR3 DNA reads TGTGCCAGCAGCGTCCAGAGCGGGAGGCAATCCAATGAGCAGTTCTTC. Residues: CASSVQSGRQSNEQFF. The whole variable domain, filled in from reference TRBV9 and TRBJ2-1, reads DSGVTQTPKHLITATGQRVTLRCSPRSGDLSVYWYQQSLDQGLQFLIQYYNGEERAKGNILERFSAQQFPDLHSELNLSSLELGDSALYFCASSVQSGRQSNEQFFGPGTRLTVL.

The rearrangement links TRBV5-6 to TRBJ2-1, with 7 positions matching TRBD2. The CDR3 is 15 amino acids. In germline, CDR1 is SGHDT, CDR2 YYEEEE. Trimming at V came to 0 bases and at J to 9 bases, leaving 9 bases not matched to a gene. The DNA of the CDR3 is TGTGCCAGCAGCTTGGCTGCGGGAGTTTATAGTGAGCAGTTCTTC. Protein product: CASSLAAGVYSEQFF.